Below are 17 T cell receptor beta chains sequenced from a single sample in a study of T cell repertoires in cytomegalovirus infection. No antigen is known for these receptors. MiXCR, applied by TCRdb to the reads, yields one record per CDR3 protein. The sample shows approximately 300,000 distinct CDR3 sequences, about 29% of them seen only once. The sequenced sample was cultured PBMCs, obtained from culture after CMV antigen stimulation. Receptors were obtained from a human donor in good health (CMV status not recorded). Some clones in this sample may be carry-over from other donors' samples.

This clonotype has only one observation. The J gene is TRBJ1-4, the V gene TRBV7-8; 7 bases fit TRBD1. With 0 bases clipped from V and 7 bases from J, the junction kept 5 bases outside the gene matches. Germline V gene lookup returns CDR1 SGHVS and CDR2 FQNEAQ. The CDR3 totals 15 residues. The chain's CDR3 is CASSLATAGGEKLFF. CDR3 sequence (DNA): TGTGCCAGCAGCTTAGCGACGGCAGGGGGTGAAAAACTGTTTTTT.

V and J are TRBV4-1 and TRBJ1-5; D is possibly TRBD1 (6 bases). The CDR3 sequence is 16 residues long. Trimming left V 3 bases short and J 0 bases short, with 12 bases between. The germline V gene has CDR1 MGHRA and CDR2 YSYEKL. This CDR3 reads CASSQETGSSNQPQHF. The CDR3 DNA sequence: TGCGCCAGCAGCCAGGAGACAGGAAGTAGCAATCAGCCCCAGCATTTT.

V gene TRBV7-2 combines with J gene TRBJ2-1; 9 bases match TRBD1. Germline CDR1 is SGHTA and CDR2 is FQGNSA. The CDR3 runs 14 residues. Trimming took 7 bases from V and 6 from J; bases not matched to a gene: 7. CDR3 residues: CASTRDRASNEQFF. The CDR3 region has the DNA TGTGCCAGCACCCGGGACAGGGCTTCCAATGAGCAGTTCTTC.

In this sample, this clonotype turned up many times. The chain combines TRBV6-5 with TRBJ1-2; D unclear. Germline V gene data show CDR1 as MNHEY and CDR2 as SVGAGI. There are 14 residues in the CDR3. Trimming stripped 6 bases from V and 1 base from J, with 12 bases between. The CDR3 sequence is CASSPGPSNYGYTF. CDR3 DNA: TGTGCCAGCAGCCCGGGCCCGAGTAACTATGGCTACACCTTC.

The rearrangement joins TRBV2 to TRBJ1-1; 7 bases map to TRBD1. CDR3 length: 14 residues. After removal of 4 bases from V and 4 bases from J, the junction contained 6 bases not matched to a gene. Germline V CDR1 and CDR2: SNHLY, FYNNEI. CDR3 coding DNA: TGTGCCAGCAGTGTAGGGGGCGCAGGCACTGAAGCTTTCTTT. Protein: CASSVGGAGTEAFF.

V gene TRBV7-8 combines with J gene TRBJ2-1, with TRBD1 matching 8 bases. CDR1 SGHVS and CDR2 FQNEAQ come from the germline V gene. V shed 5 bases and J 12 bases; nucleotides not matched to a gene: 9. This CDR3 spans 13 amino acids. CDR3: CASSPMDRVSQFF. In DNA form, the CDR3 reads TGTGCCAGCAGCCCCATGGACAGGGTCTCGCAGTTCTTC.

The V call is TRBV12-5, the J call TRBJ2-2, with a possible D match to TRBD1 (6 bases). The CDR3 extends over 13 amino acids. V was trimmed by 7 bases and J by 4 bases, leaving 10 bases between them. In germline, CDR1 is LGHNT, CDR2 FRNRAP. DNA for the CDR3: TGTGCTAGTGCCTCGGACAGCACCGGGGAGCTGTTTTTT. This sequence encodes CASASDSTGELFF.

This clonotype was found a few times. V is TRBV12-3 or TRBV12-4 and J is TRBJ1-1; the D is unclear. V was clipped by 6 bases and J by 1 base, with 12 bases between them. The CDR3 covers 14 residues. CDR3 sequence: CASSPYEGNTEAFF. The CDR3 DNA reads TGTGCCAGCAGCCCCTATGAGGGGAACACTGAAGCTTTCTTT.

The rearrangement uses TRBV10-3 and TRBJ2-3; the D call may be TRBD1 or TRBD2 (5 bases each). Trimming stripped 7 bases from V and 4 bases from J, with 12 bases between. Germline assignment: CDR1 ENHRY and CDR2 SYGVKD. The CDR3 totals 13 residues. The CDR3: CAIKREGADTQYF. CDR3 DNA: TGTGCCATCAAGAGGGAAGGGGCAGATACGCAGTATTTT.

The chain links TRBV12-3 or TRBV12-4 to TRBJ1-2; D is unclear. The CDR3 spans 12 residues. The V gene lost 6 bases and the J gene lost 6 bases, with 11 bases spanning the gap. The CDR3 DNA is TGTGCCAGCAGCTCTACCGGACATGGCTACACCTTC. This gives the protein CASSSTGHGYTF.

This chain connects TRBV18 to TRBJ2-5; D unclear. Germline V gene data show CDR1 as KGHSH and CDR2 as LQKENI. The CDR3 covers 14 residues. Between the trimmed V and J ends, which lost 2 bases and 5 bases, there was a span of 12 bases. CDR3 loop: CASSPGVVMETQYF. The CDR3 DNA sequence: TGTGCCAGCTCACCAGGGGTGGTCATGGAGACCCAGTACTTC.

This clonotype was detected only a few times. This rearrangement joins TRBV11-1 to TRBJ1-4; possible D gene TRBD1, 5 bases. The CDR3 sequence is 15 residues long. Germline V gene lookup returns CDR1 SGHAT and CDR2 FQDESV (reference sequence). V was cut by 1 base and J by 5 bases, with 11 bases left in between. The CDR3 is CASSLDGTANEKLFF. The CDR3 coding sequence is TGTGCCAGCAGCTTAGACGGGACCGCGAATGAAAAACTGTTTTTT.

This clonotype showed up just a few times. The chain recombines TRBV2 with TRBJ2-1; perhaps D is TRBD1 or TRBD2 (5 bases each). The germline CDR1 and CDR2 sequences are SNHLY and FYNNEI. This CDR3 region has 14 residues. V was cut by 0 bases and J by 2 bases, with 5 bases left in between. Here the CDR3 reads CASSEAGPYNEQFF. The DNA for the CDR3 is TGTGCCAGCAGTGAAGCGGGACCCTACAATGAGCAGTTCTTC.

This clonotype was recorded many times. The rearrangement joins TRBV5-8 to TRBJ1-1; TRBD1 matches 11 bases. This CDR3 spans 14 amino acids. From germline, CDR1 is SGHTS and CDR2 YDEGEE. J gave up 7 bases and V 3 bases, and 5 bases lay outside the gene matches. The chain's CDR3 is CASSWTGGQGEAFF. The CDR3 DNA sequence: TGTGCCAGCAGCTGGACAGGGGGCCAGGGTGAAGCTTTCTTT.

The V gene is TRBV15, the J gene TRBJ2-4, with unresolved D. The ends were cut back, 0 bases at V and 8 bases at J, with 26 bases in the middle. This CDR3 has 19 amino acids. Germline assignment: CDR1 LNHNV and CDR2 YYDKDF (reference sequence). The CDR3 loop is CATSRESPFDRTGRHIQYF. The CDR3 nucleotides are TGTGCCACCAGCAGAGAGTCGCCTTTCGATCGGACCGGAAGGCACATTCAGTACTTC.

The table lists this clonotype with a count of one. The CDR3 spells CASSQSGTGVVAFF. In nucleotides, the CDR3 is TGTGCCAGCAGCCAATCAGGGACAGGGGTTGTGGCTTTCTTT. This chain uses TRBV3-1 with TRBJ1-1, with 10 bases fitting TRBD1. After removal of 2 bases from V and 11 bases from J, the junction contained 8 bases not matched to a gene. The CDR3 loop spans 14 amino acids. Germline values: CDR1 LGHDT, CDR2 YNNKEL (reference sequence).

This clonotype was detected a few times. V and J are TRBV24-1 and TRBJ2-5; TRBD2 matches 7 bases. CDR3 length: 15 amino acids. Germline CDR1 and CDR2: KGHDR and SFDVKD. V shed 6 bases and J 1 base; nucleotides not matched to a gene: 7. The CDR3 region is CATSSVREGQETQYF. The CDR3 coding sequence is TGTGCCACCAGTTCGGTAAGGGAGGGCCAAGAGACCCAGTACTTC.